This T cell receptor beta chain was recorded in a study of blood T cells in healthy people across ages. V gave up 3 bases and J gave up 11 bases; unmatched junction bases: 14. This CDR3 comprises 15 residues. Germline CDR1 reads LGHNA; CDR2 reads YSLEER. Next came a second PCR, run for about 7 to 12 cycles, which used a sample-barcoded 5' primer along with a J-beta primer mix. MiXCR, applied by TCRdb to the 5' RACE reads, yields one record per CDR3 protein. This sample has some 800,000 distinct CDR3 sequences, with about 42% found just once. Sequencing was done on a sample of blood. The V and J genes are TRBV4-3 and TRBJ2-5; 8 nucleotides align to TRBD2. The clonotype was recovered from a man aged 55 to 70 in good health. The CDR3 loop is CASSHEPGGGCEQYF. The CDR3 nucleotides are TGCGCCAGCAGCCACGAACCTGGCGGGGGGTGTGAGCAGTACTTC.